One and the same sample provided the 17 T cell receptor beta chains below, sequenced in a study of regulatory T cells in long-lasting Graves disease. Time point: newly diagnosed GD, antithyroid drugs for less than 3 months. Extracted RNA from PBMCs served as the source of the TCR library. To make TCR beta libraries, researchers used iRepertoire HTBI primers and Arm-PCR of CDR3 regions. TCRdb independently ran MiXCR on the multiplex PCR reads; one entry per CDR3 protein. Of 250,000 to 400,000 distinct CDR3 sequences detected, roughly 18% appear once; the ten largest clones hold 38%. This sample comprised peripheral blood mononuclear cells (PBMCs), obtained at new diagnosis, from a patient treated with antithyroid drugs. Every receptor here comes from a female donor with Graves disease.

There are a few counts of this clonotype. The chain couples TRBV20-1 to TRBJ2-1; 11 bases are shared with TRBD2. Germline V gene lookup returns CDR1 DFQATT and CDR2 SNEGSKA (reference sequence). V gave up 0 bases and J gave up 6 bases; unmatched junction bases: 13. This CDR3 is built from 18 residues. CDR3 in amino acids: CSARDYQRLAGTPNEQFF. DNA for the CDR3: TGCAGTGCTAGAGATTACCAGAGACTAGCGGGAACCCCCAATGAGCAGTTCTTC.

The gene calls are TRBV15 and TRBJ2-7; 8 bases are shared with TRBD2. The CDR3 is 15 amino acids. The trim removed 2 bases at V and 3 bases at J, leaving 6 bases unmatched. The germline gives CDR1 LNHNV, CDR2 YYDKDF (reference sequence). DNA for the CDR3: TGTGCCACCAGCAGACCGTCGGGGGGGAGCTACGAGCAGTACTTC. Translation: CATSRPSGGSYEQYF.

Many counts were recorded for this clonotype. V usage is TRBV2 and J usage is TRBJ2-5; 15 nucleotides match TRBD2. Losses at the gene ends were 9 bases for V and 5 bases for J; bases not matched to a gene: 13. Germline loops: CDR1 SNHLY, CDR2 FYNNEI. The CDR3 totals 17 residues. This chain's CDR3 is CARTGLAGGPPSETQYF. DNA for the CDR3: TGTGCCAGGACGGGACTAGCGGGAGGACCGCCGTCGGAGACCCAGTACTTC.

There are many counts of this clonotype. At one end, the junction sequence differs from germline, possibly due to a read error. The chain combines TRBV6-9 with TRBJ2-7; D could derive from TRBD1 or TRBD2 (5 bases each). The CDR3 totals 15 residues. Germline V lookup: CDR1 MNHGY, CDR2 SVAAGI. CDR3 DNA sequence: TGTGCCAGCAGTTACTCCCGGGGCAGCTCCTCCGAGCAGTACTTC. Amino acids: CASSYSRGSSSEQYF.

This clonotype was seen many times. V gene TRBV6-1 combines with J gene TRBJ2-7; D perhaps matches TRBD2 (6 bases). The CDR3 sequence is 14 residues long. Trimming left V 1 base short and J 6 bases short, with 13 bases between. Germline loops: CDR1 MNHNS, CDR2 SASEGT. This chain's CDR3 is CASSEDGGSSEQYF. Here the CDR3 DNA reads TGTGCCAGCAGTGAAGATGGAGGGAGTAGCGAGCAGTACTTC.

The chain employs TRBV25-1 and TRBJ2-1; D may be TRBD1 or TRBD2 (5 bases each). V lost 6 bases and J lost 3, with 21 bases in between. The CDR3 runs to 17 residues. CDR1 MGHDK and CDR2 SYGVNS come from the germline V gene. CDR3 amino acids: CASSQDLIGTIYNEQFF. CDR3 coding DNA: TGTGCCAGCAGCCAAGATCTGATTGGGACCATCTACAATGAGCAGTTCTTC.

This clonotype was detected only a few times. In DNA, the CDR3 is TGTGCCAGCAGTTTACTGCAGGTAGCGGGTGATGAGCAGTTCTTC. Residues: CASSLLQVAGDEQFF. The rearrangement uses TRBV28 and TRBJ2-1; 7 nucleotides agree with TRBD2. V gave up 2 bases and J gave up 8 bases; unmatched junction bases: 9. The germline V gene has CDR1 MDHEN and CDR2 SYDVKM. The CDR3 is 15 amino acids.

This clonotype was counted many times. The chain employs TRBV19 and TRBJ2-7; a weak D match, TRBD2 (5 bases). Trimming stripped 1 base from V and 5 bases from J, with 12 bases between. Looked up from germline, CDR1 is LNHDA and CDR2 is SQIVND (reference sequence). The CDR3 consists of 14 residues. CDR3 residues: CASSIAREGDEQYF. Written as DNA, the CDR3 is TGTGCCAGTAGTATAGCCCGTGAGGGAGACGAGCAGTACTTC.

This clonotype occurred many times. The rearrangement uses TRBV12-3 or TRBV12-4 and TRBJ2-1, with 12 nucleotides matching TRBD2. V trimming: 1 base; J trimming: 8 bases; junction bases outside the gene matches: 3. This CDR3 has 15 residues. The chain's CDR3 is CASSLGTSGTDEQFF. The CDR3 DNA reads TGTGCCAGCAGTTTAGGGACTAGCGGGACCGATGAGCAGTTCTTC.

A word on this clonotype: With a much larger clone just one base away, this may be a read error. V gene TRBV5-4 combines with J gene TRBJ2-1; D unresolved. This CDR3 contains 16 residues. From germline, CDR1 is SGHNT and CDR2 YYREEE (reference sequence). CDR3 sequence reads: CASSLVVDVSYNEQSF. CDR3 nucleotides: TGTGCCAGCAGCTTGGTTGTGGATGTCTCCTACAATGAGCAGTCCTTC.

This clonotype was seen at least ten times. The genes are TRBV11-3 and TRBJ2-7; the match to TRBD2 covers 8 bases. CDR1 SGHNT and CDR2 YENEEA come from the germline V gene. The CDR3 spans 15 residues. J gave up 6 bases and V 0 bases, and 7 bases lay outside the gene matches. Here the CDR3 DNA reads TGTGCCAGCAGCTTAGATTCCGGCGGGGGGATCGAGCAGTACTTC. Translating gives CASSLDSGGGIEQYF. The full variable domain, in which reference TRBV11-3 and TRBJ2-7 provide the parts outside the CDR3, is EAGVVQSPRYKIIEKKQPVAFWCNPISGHNTLYWYLQNLGQGPELLIRYENEEAVDDSQLPKDRFSAERLKGVDSTLKIQPAELGDSAVYLCASSLDSGGGIEQYFGPGTRLTVT.

This clonotype occurred many times. This chain joins TRBV7-3 and TRBJ2-5, with 7 bases lining up with TRBD1. Losses at the gene ends were 6 bases for V and 5 bases for J; bases not matched to a gene: 6. The CDR3 loop spans 13 amino acids. Germline values: CDR1 SGHTA, CDR2 FQGTGA. In nucleotides, the CDR3 is TGTGCCAGCAGTGACAGGGCCTCGGAGACCCAGTACTTC. It encodes CASSDRASETQYF.

This clonotype was seen ten or more times. The V gene is TRBV12-5, the J gene TRBJ2-2; weak D call: TRBD1 (6 bases). With 2 bases removed from V and 4 bases from J, the gap between germline ends came to 14 bases. This CDR3 region has 16 residues. Germline V CDR1 and CDR2: LGHNT, FRNRAP. CDR3 in DNA: TGTGCTAGTGGTTTGCCGACAGGTCGCGGCACCGGGGAGCTGTTTTTT. Amino acids: CASGLPTGRGTGELFF.

This clonotype was found many times. The chain is built from TRBV11-2 and TRBJ2-1; maybe TRBD2 (5 bases). Trimming shortened V by 3 bases and J by 7 bases, and 13 bases separated the two germline ends. This CDR3 comprises 14 residues. Germline CDR1 is SGHAT and CDR2 is FQNNGV. The CDR3 region is CASSFGGGLNEQFF. CDR3 DNA sequence: TGTGCCAGCAGCTTTGGCGGAGGCCTAAATGAGCAGTTCTTC.

This chain joins TRBV30 and TRBJ1-1; tentatively, D is TRBD1 (5 bases). The ends were cut back, 2 bases at V and 1 base at J, with 8 bases in the middle. The V gene's germline CDR1 is GTSNPN and CDR2 SVGIG (reference sequence). This CDR3 comprises 13 residues. CDR3 bases: TGTGCCTGGAGTTGGACAACGAACACTGAAGCTTTCTTT. It translates to CAWSWTTNTEAFF.

This clonotype was observed many times. This rearrangement joins TRBV28 to TRBJ1-2; D is ambiguous. Trimming took off 9 bases at V and 9 bases at J, with 26 bases between the two ends. CDR3 length: 15 amino acids. From germline, CDR1 is MDHEN and CDR2 SYDVKM. CDR3 bases: TGTGCCAGTAAACGTAACGGCGGCTCCTATTTGAGCTACACCTTC. Amino acids: CASKRNGGSYLSYTF.

This clonotype was observed a handful of times. The chain uses TRBV7-9 and TRBJ2-1, with D perhaps matching TRBD1 (5 bases). Trimming pared 4 bases from V and 3 bases from J, leaving 16 bases between. Germline loops: CDR1 SEHNR, CDR2 FQNEAQ (reference sequence). The CDR3 loop spans 16 amino acids. The CDR3 sequence: CASSSFDSKDYNEQFF. Written as DNA, the CDR3 is TGTGCCAGCAGCTCGTTCGACAGTAAAGACTACAATGAGCAGTTCTTC.